These T cell receptor beta chains were read from a single sample in a study of CD8+ T cells in alopecia areata. Libraries were prepared by immunoSEQ multiplex PCR; TCRdb keeps only in-frame clonotypes and omits some of them. This table has about 220,000 clones, roughly 56% appearing once. Sample: CD4+ T cells sorted from blood, taken at week 4, from a patient treated with tofacitinib. These receptors all stem from a human donor with alopecia areata. CDR3s include the opening cysteine and the closing phenylalanine or tryptophan. The order of the fields is clone size, J gene, D gene, V gene, CDR3 protein, CDR3 DNA. D genes are given only for firm matches. A clone size is listed for some rows: how often the clone was seen (once, few, many), or a class if it is expanded.

>.|TRBJ2-1|TRBD2|TRBV25-1
CASSATSGASYNEQFF
TGTGCCAGCAGTGCTACTAGCGGGGCGTCCTACAATGAGCAGTTCTTC
>.|TRBJ1-6|.|TRBV18
CASSPSGVPPLHF
TGTGCCAGCTCACCATCGGGGGTTCCACCCCTCCACTTT
>.|TRBJ2-1|.|TRBV19
CASSIGDPRNEQFF
TGTGCCAGTAGTATTGGTGACCCCCGGAATGAGCAGTTCTTC
>many|TRBJ2-7|TRBD2|TRBV7-2
CASSSRTSGGLYEQYF
TGTGCCAGCAGCTCGCGGACTAGCGGGGGACTCTACGAGCAGTACTTC
>few|TRBJ1-5|.|TRBV6-1
CASSGVGASNQPQHF
TGTGCCAGCAGTGGAGTAGGAGCGAGCAATCAGCCCCAGCATTTT
>.|TRBJ2-5|.|TRBV5-1
CASSPWGGLETQYF
TGCGCCAGCTCTCCTTGGGGGGGGCTCGAGACCCAGTACTTC
>.|TRBJ2-3|.|TRBV7-2
CASSSWTASTDTQYF
TGTGCCAGCAGCTCTTGGACGGCTAGCACAGATACGCAGTATTTT
>.|TRBJ2-3|.|TRBV27
CASSLGLQGITDTQYF
TGTGCCAGCAGTTTAGGCCTACAGGGAATAACAGATACGCAGTATTTT
>.|TRBJ1-6|.|TRBV7-3
CASSLTQTQSPLHF
TGTGCCAGCAGCTTAACCCAGACCCAGTCACCCCTCCACTTT
>.|TRBJ1-5|.|TRBV29-1
CSVITGLREPQHF
TGCAGCGTGATTACCGGGTTAAGGGAGCCCCAGCATTTT
>.|TRBJ1-2|.|TRBV19
CASSRGGSGYTF
TGTGCCAGTAGTCGGGGGGGTTCTGGCTACACCTTC
>few|TRBJ2-1|.|TRBV11-1
CASSLEGSYNEQFF
TGTGCCAGCAGCTTAGAGGGGAGCTACAATGAGCAGTTCTTC
>.|TRBJ2-3|.|TRBV9
CASSVLEGTTDTQYF
TGTGCCAGCAGCGTATTGGAGGGGACCACAGATACGCAGTATTTT
>.|TRBJ2-1|TRBD1|TRBV30
CAWSGQGYGEQFF
TGTGCCTGGAGCGGACAGGGATACGGTGAGCAGTTCTTC
>.|TRBJ2-3|.|TRBV4-3
CASSQGDGKADTQYF
TGCGCCAGCAGCCAAGGGGATGGAAAGGCAGATACGCAGTATTTT
>.|TRBJ1-1|TRBD1|TRBV20-1
CSAAQGDAAFF
TGCAGTGCTGCACAGGGGGATGCAGCTTTCTTT
>.|TRBJ2-2|TRBD2|TRBV4-3
CASSQASGGASGGELFF
TGCGCCAGCAGCCAAGCTAGCGGGGGGGCCAGTGGCGGGGAGCTGTTTTTT
>.|TRBJ1-5|.|TRBV7-2
CASSLAPPNSNQPQHF
TGTGCCAGCAGCTTAGCCCCTCCGAATAGCAATCAGCCCCAGCATTTT
>.|TRBJ2-7|.|TRBV29-1
CSVEQGPATGEQYF
TGCAGCGTTGAACAGGGGCCTGCAACTGGGGAGCAGTACTTC
>few|TRBJ2-1|TRBD2|TRBV6-5
CASSVGTLGGEQFF
TGTGCCAGCAGTGTAGGGACTCTCGGGGGGGAGCAGTTCTTC
>.|TRBJ2-7|.|TRBV5-1
CASSVKGGPDHEQYF
TGCGCCAGCAGCGTGAAAGGGGGACCTGACCACGAGCAGTACTTC
>.|TRBJ2-6|TRBD1|TRBV10-3
CAISEGGTGGAGANVLTF
TGTGCCATCAGTGAGGGAGGGACAGGGGGCGCGGGGGCCAACGTCCTGACTTTC
>.|TRBJ1-1|.|TRBV23-1
CASSQNGPSEAFF
TGCGCCAGCAGTCAAAACGGGCCATCTGAAGCTTTCTTT